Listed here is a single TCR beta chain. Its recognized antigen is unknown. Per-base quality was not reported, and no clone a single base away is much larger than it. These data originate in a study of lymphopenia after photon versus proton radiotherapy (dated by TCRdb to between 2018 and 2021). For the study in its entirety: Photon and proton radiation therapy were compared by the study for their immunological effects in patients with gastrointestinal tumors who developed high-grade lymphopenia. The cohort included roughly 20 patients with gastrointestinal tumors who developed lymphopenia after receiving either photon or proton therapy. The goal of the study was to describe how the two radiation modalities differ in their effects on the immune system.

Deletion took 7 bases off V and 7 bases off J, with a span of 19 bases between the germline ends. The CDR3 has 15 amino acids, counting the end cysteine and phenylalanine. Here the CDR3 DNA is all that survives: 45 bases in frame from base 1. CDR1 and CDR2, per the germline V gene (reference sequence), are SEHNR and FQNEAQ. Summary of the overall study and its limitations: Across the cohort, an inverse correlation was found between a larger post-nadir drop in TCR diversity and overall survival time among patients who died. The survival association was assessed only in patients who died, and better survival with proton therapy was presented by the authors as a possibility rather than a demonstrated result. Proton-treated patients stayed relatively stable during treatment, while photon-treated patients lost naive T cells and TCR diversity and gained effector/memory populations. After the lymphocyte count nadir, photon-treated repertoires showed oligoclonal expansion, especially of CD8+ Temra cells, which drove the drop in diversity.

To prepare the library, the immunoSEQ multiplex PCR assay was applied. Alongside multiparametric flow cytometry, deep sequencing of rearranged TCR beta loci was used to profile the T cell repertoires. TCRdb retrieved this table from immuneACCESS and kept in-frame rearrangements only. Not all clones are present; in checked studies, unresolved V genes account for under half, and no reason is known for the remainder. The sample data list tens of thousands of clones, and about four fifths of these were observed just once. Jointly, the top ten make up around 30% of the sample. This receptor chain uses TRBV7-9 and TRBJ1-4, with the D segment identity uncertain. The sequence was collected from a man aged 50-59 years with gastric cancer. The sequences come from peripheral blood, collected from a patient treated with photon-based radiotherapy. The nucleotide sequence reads TGTGCCAGCACAGCGGGAGCCCCAGGTGGTGAAAAACTGTTTTTT. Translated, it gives CASTAGAPGGEKLFF.